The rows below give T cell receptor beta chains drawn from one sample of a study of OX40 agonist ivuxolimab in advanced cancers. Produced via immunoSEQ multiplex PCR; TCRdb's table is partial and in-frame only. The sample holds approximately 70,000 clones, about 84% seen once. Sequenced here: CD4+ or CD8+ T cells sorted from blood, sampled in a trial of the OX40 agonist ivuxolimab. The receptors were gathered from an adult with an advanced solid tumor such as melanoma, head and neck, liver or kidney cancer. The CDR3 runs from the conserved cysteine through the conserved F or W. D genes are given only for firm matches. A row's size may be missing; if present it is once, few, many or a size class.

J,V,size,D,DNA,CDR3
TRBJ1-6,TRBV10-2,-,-,TGCGCCAGCAGTGAGGGGGGGCGCGGGGATTCACCCCTCCACTTT,CASSEGGRGDSPLHF
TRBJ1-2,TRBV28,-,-,TGTGCCAGCAGCCTCAGGGGCTATGGCTACACCTTC,CASSLRGYGYTF
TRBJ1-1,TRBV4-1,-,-,TGCGCCAGCAGCCAAGATCCGGGGTCCACTGAAGCTTTCTTT,CASSQDPGSTEAFF
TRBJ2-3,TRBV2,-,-,TGTGCCACCGAGAAGAGTGCCTACACAGATACGCAGTATTTT,CATEKSAYTDTQYF
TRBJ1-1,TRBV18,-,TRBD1,TGTGCCAGCTCACCAGGATCCCAGGGGGCTCCGAACACTGAAGCTTTCTTT,CASSPGSQGAPNTEAFF
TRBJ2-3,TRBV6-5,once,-,TGTGCCAGCAGACCCGACAGTACACGGACGCAGTATTTT,CASRPDSTRTQYF
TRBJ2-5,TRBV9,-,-,TGTGCCAGCAGCGTCGGCCAGGGTCAAGAGACCCAGTACTTC,CASSVGQGQETQYF
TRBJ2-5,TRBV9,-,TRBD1,TGTGCCAGCACTTGGACAGGGATGGACGGAGAGACCCAGTACTTC,CASTWTGMDGETQYF
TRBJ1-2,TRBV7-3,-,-,TGTGCCAGCAGCTTAACGGTCCAGGGGAGCTACACCTTC,CASSLTVQGSYTF
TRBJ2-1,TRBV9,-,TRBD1,TGTGCCAGCAGCCCCACAGGGGACGTTTACAATGAGCAGTTCTTC,CASSPTGDVYNEQFF
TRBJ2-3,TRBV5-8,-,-,TGTGCCAGCAGCTCCAGCGTGGGGGGCGACGCAGATACGCAGTATTTT,CASSSSVGGDADTQYF
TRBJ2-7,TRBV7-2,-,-,TGTGCCAGCAGCTTAGTTGACGGCGGTCAATACGAGCAGTACTTC,CASSLVDGGQYEQYF
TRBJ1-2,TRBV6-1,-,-,TGTGCCAGCATTCGGGGACAATCGACACCTGGGGGCTACACCTTC,CASIRGQSTPGGYTF
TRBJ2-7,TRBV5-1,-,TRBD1,TGCGCCAGCAGCCCAGGGGGCACTGGAGCCTACGAGCAGTACTTC,CASSPGGTGAYEQYF
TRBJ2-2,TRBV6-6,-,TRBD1,TGTGCCAGCAGTCCTCCGGGACAGGGTCACACCGGGGAGCTGTTTTTT,CASSPPGQGHTGELFF
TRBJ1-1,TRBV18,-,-,TGTGCCAGCTCACCACAAACTTTATTGAACACTGAAGCTTTCTTT,CASSPQTLLNTEAFF
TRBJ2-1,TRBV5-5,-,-,TGTGCCAGCAGCTTGGGCAGAAGCTCCTACAATGAGCAGTTCTTC,CASSLGRSSYNEQFF
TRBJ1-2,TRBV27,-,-,TGTGCCACGAAACCTGACGGACCTAACTATGGCTACACCTTC,CATKPDGPNYGYTF
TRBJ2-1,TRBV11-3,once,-,TGTGCCAGCAGCTTGTCAGGGAACAATGAGCAGTTCTTC,CASSLSGNNEQFF
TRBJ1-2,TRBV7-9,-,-,TGTGCCAGCAGCTTAGCGTGGGGGGCTGACTATGGCTACACCTTC,CASSLAWGADYGYTF
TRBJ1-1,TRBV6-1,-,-,TGTGCCAGCAGTTTACAGGGAGGTACGGCTGAAGCTTTCTTT,CASSLQGGTAEAFF
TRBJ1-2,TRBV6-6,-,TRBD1,TGTGCCAGCAGACCACAGGGGGGGTACTATGGCTACACCTTC,CASRPQGGYYGYTF
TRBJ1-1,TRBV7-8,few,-,TGTGCCAGCAGCTTCCGGGGCTTGAACACTGAAGCTTTCTTT,CASSFRGLNTEAFF
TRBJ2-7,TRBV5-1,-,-,TGCGCCAGCAGCTTGTTTACTACAGCTGGACTCGAGCAGTACTTC,CASSLFTTAGLEQYF
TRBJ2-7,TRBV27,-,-,TGTGCCAGCAGGGGGGTGGGGACCACCTACGAGCAGTACTTC,CASRGVGTTYEQYF
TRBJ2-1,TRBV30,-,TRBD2,TGTGCCTGGATACGGACTAGCGGGAGAGGGTCCTACAATGAGCAGTTCTTC,CAWIRTSGRGSYNEQFF
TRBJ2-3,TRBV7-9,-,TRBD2,TGTGCCAGCAGCTCACGGGACTACACTAGCACAGATACGCAGTATTTT,CASSSRDYTSTDTQYF
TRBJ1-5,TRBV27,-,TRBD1,TGTGCCAGCAGACCCGGGACAGGGGCTAATCAGCCCCAGCATTTT,CASRPGTGANQPQHF
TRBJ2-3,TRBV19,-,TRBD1,TGTGCCAGTAGTATAGTAGGGACAGGGGGCCATACGCAGTATTTT,CASSIVGTGGHTQYF
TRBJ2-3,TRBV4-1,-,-,TGCGCCAGCAGCTCCCAGACTTGGATCACAGATACGCAGTATTTT,CASSSQTWITDTQYF
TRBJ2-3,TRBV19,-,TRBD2,TGTGCCAGTAGTAGGCTAGCGGTGACAGATACGCAGTATTTT,CASSRLAVTDTQYF
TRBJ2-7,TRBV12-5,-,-,TGTGCTAGTGGTTTGGTACACGGGGTCCACGAGCAGTACTTC,CASGLVHGVHEQYF
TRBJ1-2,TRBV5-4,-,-,TGTGCCAGCAGCGGCGGAAGAGGGGACCAGGGCTACACCTTC,CASSGGRGDQGYTF
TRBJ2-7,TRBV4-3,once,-,TGCGCCAGCAGCCCCGTCGGACAACCGTTCGACGAGCAGTACTTC,CASSPVGQPFDEQYF
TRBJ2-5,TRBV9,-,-,TGTGCCAGCTCAACTCTAGGGTCCCCTCAAGAGACCCAGTACTTC,CASSTLGSPQETQYF
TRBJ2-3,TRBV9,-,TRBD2,TGTGCCAGCAGCCCTCGGACTAGCGGGAGGGGTGGCACAGATACGCAGTATTTT,CASSPRTSGRGGTDTQYF
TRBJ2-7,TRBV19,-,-,TGTGCCAGTAGTATCTCAGGATTTAACGAGCAGTACTTC,CASSISGFNEQYF
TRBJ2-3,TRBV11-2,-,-,TGTGCCAGCAGCTTAACTGCTAGCACAGATACGCAGTATTTT,CASSLTASTDTQYF
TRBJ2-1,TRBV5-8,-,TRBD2,TGTGCCAGCAGTCTTGGACTAGCGTCCTACAATGAGCAGTTCTTC,CASSLGLASYNEQFF
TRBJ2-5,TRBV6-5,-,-,TGTGCCAGCAGTCGGGATACAGGGAAGGAGACCCAGTACTTC,CASSRDTGKETQYF
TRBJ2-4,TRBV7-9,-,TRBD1,TGTGCCAGCAGCCTGGGACAGGGGGCGAAGAAGAAAAACATTCAGTACTTC,CASSLGQGAKKKNIQYF
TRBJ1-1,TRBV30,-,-,TGTGCCTGGGAGAGGACGGCTAACACTGAAGCTTTCTTT,CAWERTANTEAFF
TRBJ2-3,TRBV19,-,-,TGTGCCACCGGGCGGTTCACAGATACGCAGTATTTT,CATGRFTDTQYF
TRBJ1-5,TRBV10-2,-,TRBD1,TGCGCCAGCAGAGGACAGGGGAGCAATCAGCCCCAGCATTTT,CASRGQGSNQPQHF
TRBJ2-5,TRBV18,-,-,TGTGCCAGCTCACAGCAAGAGACCCAGTACTTC,CASSQQETQYF
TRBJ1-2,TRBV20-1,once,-,TGCAGTGCTAGAGTCCAGGGAGGCTACACCTTC,CSARVQGGYTF
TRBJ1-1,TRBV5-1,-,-,TGCGCCAGCAGCTTGAAGTGGGACACTGAAGCTTTCTTT,CASSLKWDTEAFF
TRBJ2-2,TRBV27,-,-,TGTGCCAGCAGTCCCTATGGGGGCGGCACCGGGGAGCTGTTTTTT,CASSPYGGGTGELFF
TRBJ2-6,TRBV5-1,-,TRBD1,TGCGCCAGCAGCACGACAGGGGGCTACTCTGGGGCCAACGTCCTGACTTTC,CASSTTGGYSGANVLTF
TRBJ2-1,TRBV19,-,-,TGTGCCAGTACGCGGGGCTACGACTCCTACAATGAGCAGTTCTTC,CASTRGYDSYNEQFF
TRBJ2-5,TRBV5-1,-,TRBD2,TGCGCCAGCAGCTTGGTTCCAGCGGGAGCAGGTTGGGGAGAGACCCAGTACTTC,CASSLVPAGAGWGETQYF
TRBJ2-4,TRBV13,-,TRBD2,TGTGCCAGCAGCTTAATGCGGGGGGGCCAGAGAAACATTCAGTACTTC,CASSLMRGGQRNIQYF
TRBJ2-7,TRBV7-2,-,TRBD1,TGTGCCAGCAGCTTGTTCCGGGACAGGGCTAACGAGCAGTACTTC,CASSLFRDRANEQYF